The sequence of this T cell receptor beta chain was determined in a study of blood T cell repertoires in COVID-19. Study-level background: Sample material is recorded as cDNA or gDNA derived from T cells, B-cell-depleted T cells, or PBMCs.

V was pared by 1 base and J by 4 bases, with 13 bases between. The CDR3 runs to 15 residues. CDR1 and CDR2 (germline): SGHVS, FQNEAQ. Using immunoSEQ multiplex PCR, the repertoire was profiled, and TCRdb retains in-frame clones only, with some absent. Of 240,000 or so clones detected, approximately 87% appear once; the ten largest clones hold roughly 5.8%. The TCR sequence derives from a man aged 55 to 70 with acute or convalescent COVID-19. What was sequenced was peripheral blood. This sequence joins TRBV7-8 and TRBJ1-2; D remains ambiguous. The CDR3 spells CASSLEVRGGYGYTF. The CDR3, as DNA: TGTGCCAGCAGCTTAGAAGTGCGGGGTGGCTATGGCTACACCTTC.